This TCR beta chain was recovered during a study of cytomegalovirus exposure and HLA in healthy donors. Researchers ran the PCR with 60 Vbeta and 13 Jbeta primers. Sequenced by immunoSEQ multiplex PCR; TCRdb stores in-frame clones only, minus some. The table includes 150,000 to 200,000 clones, 10% to 15% detected once. Germline lookup yields CDR1 MGHDK and CDR2 SYGVNS. CDR3 size: 15 residues. The V gene lost 1 base and the J gene lost 8 bases, with 15 bases spanning the gap. This chain connects TRBV25-1 to TRBJ2-1, with TRBD1 as a possible D gene (6 bases). The source is a man between 45 and 60 years old in good health and CMV-seropositive. Sequencing input: PBMCs. The CDR3 sequence: CASSEFNRVKDEQFF. CDR3 coding DNA: TGTGCCAGCAGTGAATTCAACAGGGTGAAAGATGAGCAGTTCTTC.